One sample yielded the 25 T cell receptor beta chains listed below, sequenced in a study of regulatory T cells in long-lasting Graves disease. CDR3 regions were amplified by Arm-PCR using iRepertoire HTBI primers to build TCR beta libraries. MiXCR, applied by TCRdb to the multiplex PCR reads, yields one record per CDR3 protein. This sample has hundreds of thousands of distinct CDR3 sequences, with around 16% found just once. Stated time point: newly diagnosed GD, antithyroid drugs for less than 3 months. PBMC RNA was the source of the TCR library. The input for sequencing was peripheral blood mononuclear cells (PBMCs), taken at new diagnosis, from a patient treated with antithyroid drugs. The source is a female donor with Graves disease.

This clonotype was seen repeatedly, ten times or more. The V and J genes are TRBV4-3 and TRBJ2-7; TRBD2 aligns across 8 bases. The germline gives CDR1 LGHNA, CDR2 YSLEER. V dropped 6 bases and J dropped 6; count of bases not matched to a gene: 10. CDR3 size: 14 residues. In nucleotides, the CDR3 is TGCGCCAGCAGTCGAGCGGGGGCCCGTAGCGAGCAGTACTTC. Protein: CASSRAGARSEQYF.

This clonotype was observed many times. Written as DNA, the CDR3 is TGTGCCAGCAGCTTAGAGAGTGCCCGGGTGGAGGGCACCGCTGAGCAGTTCTTC. Translation: CASSLESARVEGTAEQFF. This chain joins TRBV7-2 and TRBJ2-1; perhaps TRBD2 as D (6 bases). The CDR3 runs to 18 residues. The germline V gene has CDR1 SGHTA and CDR2 FQGNSA. Trimming stripped 1 base from V and 9 bases from J, with 25 bases between.

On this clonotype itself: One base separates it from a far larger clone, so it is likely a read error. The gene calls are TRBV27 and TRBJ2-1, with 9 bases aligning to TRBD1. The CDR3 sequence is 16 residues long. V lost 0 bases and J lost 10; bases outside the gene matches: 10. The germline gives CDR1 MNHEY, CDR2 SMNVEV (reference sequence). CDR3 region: CASSLSQNTGGYEQFF. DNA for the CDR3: TGTGCCAGCAGTTTATCGCAGAACACAGGGGGCTACGAGCAGTTCTTC.

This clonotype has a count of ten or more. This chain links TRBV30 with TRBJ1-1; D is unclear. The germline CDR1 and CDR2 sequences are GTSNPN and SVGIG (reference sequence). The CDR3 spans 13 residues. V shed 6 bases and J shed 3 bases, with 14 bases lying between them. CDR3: CACRGVSDTEAFF. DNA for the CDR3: TGTGCCTGCAGAGGAGTTAGCGACACTGAAGCTTTCTTT.

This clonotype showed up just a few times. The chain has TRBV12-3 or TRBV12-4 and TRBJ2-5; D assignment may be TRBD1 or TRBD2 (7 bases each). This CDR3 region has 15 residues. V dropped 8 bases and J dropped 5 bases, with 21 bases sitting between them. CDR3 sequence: CASSPSGGGPETQYF. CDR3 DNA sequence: TGTGCCAGCTCCCCCTCAGGGGGGGGGCCGGAGACCCAGTACTTC.

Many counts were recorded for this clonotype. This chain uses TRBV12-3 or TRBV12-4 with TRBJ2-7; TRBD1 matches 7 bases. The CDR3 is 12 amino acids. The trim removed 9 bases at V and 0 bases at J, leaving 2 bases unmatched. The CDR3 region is CASRQGSYEQYF. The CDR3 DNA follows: TGTGCCAGTAGACAGGGCTCCTACGAGCAGTACTTC.

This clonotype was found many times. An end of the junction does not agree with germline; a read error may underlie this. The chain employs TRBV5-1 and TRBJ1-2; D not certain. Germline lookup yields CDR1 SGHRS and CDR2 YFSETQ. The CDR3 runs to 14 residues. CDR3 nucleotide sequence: TGTGCCAGCAGCTTGGCGGTTTCCAACTATGGCTACACCTTC. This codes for CASSLAVSNYGYTF.

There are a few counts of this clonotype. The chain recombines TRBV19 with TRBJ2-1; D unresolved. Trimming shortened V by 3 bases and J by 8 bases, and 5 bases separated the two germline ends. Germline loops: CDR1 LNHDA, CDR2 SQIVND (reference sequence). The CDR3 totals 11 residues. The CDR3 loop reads CASSIDHEQFF. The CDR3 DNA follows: TGTGCCAGTAGTATCGACCATGAGCAGTTCTTC. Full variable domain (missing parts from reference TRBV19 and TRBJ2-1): DGGITQSPKYLFRKEGQNVTLSCEQNLNHDAMYWYRQDPGQGLRLIYYSQIVNDFQKGDIAEGYSVSREKKESFPLTVTSAQKNPTAFYLCASSIDHEQFFGPGTRLTVL.

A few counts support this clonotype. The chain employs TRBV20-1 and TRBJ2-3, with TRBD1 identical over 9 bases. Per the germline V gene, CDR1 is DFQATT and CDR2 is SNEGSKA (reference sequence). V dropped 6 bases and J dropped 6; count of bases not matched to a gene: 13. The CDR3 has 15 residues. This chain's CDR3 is CSAPTPGTGYDTQYF. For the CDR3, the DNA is TGCAGTGCGCCTACCCCCGGGACAGGGTACGATACGCAGTATTTT.

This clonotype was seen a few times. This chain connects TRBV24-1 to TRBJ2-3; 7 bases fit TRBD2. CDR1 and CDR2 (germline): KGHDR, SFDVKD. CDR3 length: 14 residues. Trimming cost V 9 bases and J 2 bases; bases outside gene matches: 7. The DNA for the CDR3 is TGTGCCACCCCCGGGCGGGAGCTCACAGATACGCAGTATTTT. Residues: CATPGRELTDTQYF.

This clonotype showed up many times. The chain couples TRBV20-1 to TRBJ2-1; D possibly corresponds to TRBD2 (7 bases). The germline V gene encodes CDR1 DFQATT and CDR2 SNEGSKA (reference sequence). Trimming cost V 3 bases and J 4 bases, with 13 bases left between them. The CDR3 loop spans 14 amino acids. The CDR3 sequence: CSASGGQGYNEQFF. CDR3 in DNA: TGCAGTGCTAGCGGGGGGCAGGGGTACAATGAGCAGTTCTTC.

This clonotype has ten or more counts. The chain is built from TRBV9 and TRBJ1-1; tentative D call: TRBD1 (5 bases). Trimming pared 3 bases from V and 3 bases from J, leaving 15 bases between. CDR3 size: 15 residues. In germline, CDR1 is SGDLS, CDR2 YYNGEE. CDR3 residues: CASSDTGRGDTEAFF. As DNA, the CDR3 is TGTGCCAGCAGCGACACGGGACGGGGGGACACTGAAGCTTTCTTT.

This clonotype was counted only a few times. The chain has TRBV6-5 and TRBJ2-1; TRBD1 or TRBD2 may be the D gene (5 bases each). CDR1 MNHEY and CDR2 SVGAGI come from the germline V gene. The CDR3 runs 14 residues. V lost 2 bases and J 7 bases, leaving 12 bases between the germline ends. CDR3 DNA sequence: TGTGCCAGCAGTTACGAGGGGTCTCCGAATGAGCAGTTCTTC. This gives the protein CASSYEGSPNEQFF.

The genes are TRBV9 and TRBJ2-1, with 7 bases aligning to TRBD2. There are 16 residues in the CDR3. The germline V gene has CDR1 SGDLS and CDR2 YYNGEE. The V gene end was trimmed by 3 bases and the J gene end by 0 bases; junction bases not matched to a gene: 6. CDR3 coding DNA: TGTGCCAGCAGCGCTAGCGGTTCAAGCTCCTACAATGAGCAGTTCTTC. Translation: CASSASGSSSYNEQFF.

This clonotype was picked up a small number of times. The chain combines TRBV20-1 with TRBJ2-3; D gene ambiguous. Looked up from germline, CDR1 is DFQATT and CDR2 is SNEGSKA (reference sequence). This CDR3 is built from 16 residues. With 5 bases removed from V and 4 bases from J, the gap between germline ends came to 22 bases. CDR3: CSAYTPGRIPSDTQYF. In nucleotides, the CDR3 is TGCAGTGCTTATACCCCTGGACGTATTCCCTCAGATACGCAGTATTTT.

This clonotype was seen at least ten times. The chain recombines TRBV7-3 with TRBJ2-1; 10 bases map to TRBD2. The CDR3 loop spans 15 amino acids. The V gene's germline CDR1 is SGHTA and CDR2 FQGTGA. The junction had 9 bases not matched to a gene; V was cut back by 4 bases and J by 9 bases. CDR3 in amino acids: CASSSGTSAPTEQFF. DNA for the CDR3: TGTGCCAGCAGCTCCGGGACTAGCGCCCCCACTGAGCAGTTCTTC.

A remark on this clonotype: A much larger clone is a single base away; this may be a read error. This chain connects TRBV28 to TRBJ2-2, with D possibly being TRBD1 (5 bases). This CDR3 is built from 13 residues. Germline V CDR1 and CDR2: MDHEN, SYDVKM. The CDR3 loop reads CVSFGQNTGELFF. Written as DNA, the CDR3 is TGTGTCAGCTTCGGACAGAACACCGGGGAGCTGTTTTTT.

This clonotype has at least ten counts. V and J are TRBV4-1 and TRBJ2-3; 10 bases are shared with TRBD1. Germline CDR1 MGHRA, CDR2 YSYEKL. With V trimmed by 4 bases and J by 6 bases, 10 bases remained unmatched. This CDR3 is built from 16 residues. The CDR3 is CASSRLEGQGYDTQYF. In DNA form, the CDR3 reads TGCGCCAGCAGCCGCCTCGAGGGACAGGGGTACGATACGCAGTATTTT.

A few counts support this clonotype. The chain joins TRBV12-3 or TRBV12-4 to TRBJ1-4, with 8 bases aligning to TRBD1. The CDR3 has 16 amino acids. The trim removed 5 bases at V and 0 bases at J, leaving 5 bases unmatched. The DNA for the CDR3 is TGTGCCAGCAGTAATGGACAGGGCGCAACTAATGAAAAACTGTTTTTT. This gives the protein CASSNGQGATNEKLFF.

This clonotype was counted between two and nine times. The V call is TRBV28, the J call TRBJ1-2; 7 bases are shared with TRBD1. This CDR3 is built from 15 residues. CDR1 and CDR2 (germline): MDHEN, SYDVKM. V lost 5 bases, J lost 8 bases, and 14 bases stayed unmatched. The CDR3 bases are TGTGCCAGCAGTCTCCCCTCGGGGAGGGGGCAAGGCTACACCTTC. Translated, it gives CASSLPSGRGQGYTF.

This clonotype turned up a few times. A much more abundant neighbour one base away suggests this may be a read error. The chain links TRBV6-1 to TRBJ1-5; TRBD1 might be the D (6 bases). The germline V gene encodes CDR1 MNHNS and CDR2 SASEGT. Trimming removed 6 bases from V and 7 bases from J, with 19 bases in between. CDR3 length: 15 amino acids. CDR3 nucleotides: TGTGCCAGCAGCCTACATGGGGGCAGGGACCAGCCCCAGCATTTT. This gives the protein CASSLHGGRDQPQHF.

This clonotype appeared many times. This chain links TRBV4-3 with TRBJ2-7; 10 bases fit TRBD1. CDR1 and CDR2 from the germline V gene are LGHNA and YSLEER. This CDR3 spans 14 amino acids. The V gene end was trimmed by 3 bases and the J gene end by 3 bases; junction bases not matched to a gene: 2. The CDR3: CASSQGTGVYEQYF. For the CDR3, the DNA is TGCGCCAGCAGCCAGGGGACAGGGGTCTACGAGCAGTACTTC.

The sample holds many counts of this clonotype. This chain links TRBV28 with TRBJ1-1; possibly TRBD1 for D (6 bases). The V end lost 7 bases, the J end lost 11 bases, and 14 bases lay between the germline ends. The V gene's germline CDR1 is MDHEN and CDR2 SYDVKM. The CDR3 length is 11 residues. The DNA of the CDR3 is TGTGCCAGCACCTCCTCAGGGGCGGCTTTCTTT. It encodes CASTSSGAAFF.

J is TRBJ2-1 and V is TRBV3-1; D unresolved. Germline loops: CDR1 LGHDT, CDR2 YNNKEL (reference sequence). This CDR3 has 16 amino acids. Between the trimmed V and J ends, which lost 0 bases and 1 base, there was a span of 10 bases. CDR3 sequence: CASSQDPDRSYNEQFF. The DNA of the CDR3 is TGTGCCAGCAGCCAAGATCCTGATAGATCCTACAATGAGCAGTTCTTC.

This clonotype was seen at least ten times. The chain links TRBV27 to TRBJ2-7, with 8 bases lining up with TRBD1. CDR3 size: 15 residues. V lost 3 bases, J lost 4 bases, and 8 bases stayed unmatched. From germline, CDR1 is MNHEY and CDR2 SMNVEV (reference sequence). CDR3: CASSFSGQGSYEQYF. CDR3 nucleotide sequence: TGTGCCAGCAGTTTCTCCGGACAGGGTAGTTACGAGCAGTACTTC.